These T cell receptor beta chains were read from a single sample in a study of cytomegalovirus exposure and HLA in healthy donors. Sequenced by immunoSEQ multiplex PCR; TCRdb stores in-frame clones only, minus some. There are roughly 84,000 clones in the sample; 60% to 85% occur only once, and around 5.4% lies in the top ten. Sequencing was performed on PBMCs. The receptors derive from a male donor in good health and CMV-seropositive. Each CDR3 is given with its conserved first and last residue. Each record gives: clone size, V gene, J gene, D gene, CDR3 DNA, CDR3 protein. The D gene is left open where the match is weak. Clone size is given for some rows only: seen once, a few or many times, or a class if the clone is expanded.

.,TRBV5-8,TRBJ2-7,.,TGTGCCAGCAGCCAGGGTTACGAGCAGTACTTC,CASSQGYEQYF
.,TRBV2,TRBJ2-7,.,TGTGCCAGCAGTGAGGCCAGAAGCTACGAGCAGTACTTC,CASSEARSYEQYF
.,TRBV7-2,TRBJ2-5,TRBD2,TGTGCCAGCAACGCCGGGGCGGGGGGGCAGGAAGAGACCCAGTACTTC,CASNAGAGGQEETQYF
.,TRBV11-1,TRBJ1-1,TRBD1,TGTGCCAGCAGCCTGGGACAGATGAACACTGAAGCTTTCTTT,CASSLGQMNTEAFF
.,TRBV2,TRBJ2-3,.,TGTGCCAGCACCTTACGGGATACGCGGTATTTT,CASTLRDTRYF
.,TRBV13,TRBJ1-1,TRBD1,TGTGCCAGCACCTGGACAGGGGGCGGAATGAACACTGAAGCTTTCTTT,CASTWTGGGMNTEAFF
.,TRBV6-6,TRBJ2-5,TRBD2,TGTGCCAGCAGTTACCCGGCCAGCGGGGTCAAGACCCAGTACTTC,CASSYPASGVKTQYF
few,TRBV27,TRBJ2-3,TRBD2,TGTGCCAGCAGTTTTGGGGTTATAGCGGGAGTGGCAGATACGCAGTATTTT,CASSFGVIAGVADTQYF
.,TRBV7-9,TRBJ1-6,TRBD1,TGTGCCAGCAGCCAACCCGGGACAGGGGCTTATAATTCACCCCTCCACTTT,CASSQPGTGAYNSPLHF
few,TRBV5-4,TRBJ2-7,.,TGTGCCAGCAGCCCAATGTCTAACAGGGATGAGCAGTACTTC,CASSPMSNRDEQYF
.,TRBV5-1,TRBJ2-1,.,TGCGCCAGCAGCCTCTCACAGTACAATGAGCAGTTCTTC,CASSLSQYNEQFF
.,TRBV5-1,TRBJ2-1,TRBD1,TGCGCCAGCAGCCGTTGGACAGGGGGCTCCTACAATGAGCAGTTCTTC,CASSRWTGGSYNEQFF
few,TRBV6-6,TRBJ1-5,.,TGTGCCAGCAGTTCCCCCGTCGGGATTCAGCCCCAGCATTTT,CASSSPVGIQPQHF
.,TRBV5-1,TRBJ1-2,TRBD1,TGCGCCAGCAGCTTGACAACAGGGGGAGGCTACACCTTC,CASSLTTGGGYTF
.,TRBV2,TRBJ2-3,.,TGTGCCAGCAGTGAGCCGTCCGAGGGCTGGGCGCAGTATTTT,CASSEPSEGWAQYF
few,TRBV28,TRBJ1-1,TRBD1,TGTGCCAGCAGTTTATGGGAGGCTCGACAGGGAAGGGGGGCTTTCTTT,CASSLWEARQGRGAFF
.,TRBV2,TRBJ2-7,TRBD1,TGTGCCAGCACTCCGGGACAGGGGGCCTACGAGCAGTACTTC,CASTPGQGAYEQYF
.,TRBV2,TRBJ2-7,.,TGTGCCAGCATAAGAGGGCTAAACTACGAGCAGTACTTC,CASIRGLNYEQYF
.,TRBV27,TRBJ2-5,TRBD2,TGTGCCAGCAGCCCGACCCGGACTAGCGGGGGACAAGAGACCCAGTACTTC,CASSPTRTSGGQETQYF
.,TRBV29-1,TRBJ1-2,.,TGCAGCGTTGAGGTGCAGGGGAGCTATGGCTACACCTTC,CSVEVQGSYGYTF
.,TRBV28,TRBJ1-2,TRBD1,TGTGCCAGCAGCCATCCTTCCGGGACAGGGATTGGCTACACCTTC,CASSHPSGTGIGYTF
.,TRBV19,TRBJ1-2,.,TGTGCCAGTAGCCCGTCCAGAGGGCAGTATGGCTACACCTTC,CASSPSRGQYGYTF
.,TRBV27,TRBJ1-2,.,TGTGCCAGCAGTTTATCGTCAACCCAAAGTTTTCGGGAGGTATCTGGCTACACCTTC,CASSLSSTQSFREVSGYTF
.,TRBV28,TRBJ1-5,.,TGTGCCAGCAGTCTCTTGGACATCAGGAGCAATCAGCCCCAGCATTTT,CASSLLDIRSNQPQHF
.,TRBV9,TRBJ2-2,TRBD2,TGTGCCAGCAGCGTAGGGACTAGCAGGTATACCGGGGAGCTGTTTTTT,CASSVGTSRYTGELFF
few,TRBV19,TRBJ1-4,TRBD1,TGTGCCAGTAGTTTCCACGACAGGGAACCTGAAAAACTGTTTTTT,CASSFHDREPEKLFF
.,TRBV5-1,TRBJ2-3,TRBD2,TGCGCCAGCAGCAGACTAGCGGGTACCACAGATACGCAGTATTTT,CASSRLAGTTDTQYF
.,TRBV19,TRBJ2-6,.,TGTGCCAGTAGTATATTCACATCTGGGGCCAACGTCCTGACTTTC,CASSIFTSGANVLTF
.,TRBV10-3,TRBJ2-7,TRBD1,TGTGCCATCAGTTCCCCCGGGACAGGGGGTCCCGAGCAGTACTTC,CAISSPGTGGPEQYF